This TCR beta chain was documented in a study of blood T cell repertoires in COVID-19. Trimming cost V 4 bases and J 4 bases; bases outside gene matches: 9. Germline V gene lookup returns CDR1 GTSNPN and CDR2 SVGIG (reference sequence). The CDR3 is 15 amino acids. This table comes from immunoSEQ multiplex PCR, and its TCRdb copy is limited to in-frame clones, with some not included. Among 150,000 to 200,000 clones listed, roughly 91% were seen once. This TCR was recovered from a human donor in a cohort sampled during active COVID-19. Sequenced material: peripheral blood. This sequence joins TRBV30 and TRBJ2-1, with 8 nucleotides matching TRBD2. In nucleotides, the CDR3 is TGTGCCTGGACCCTTCGGGGGGGGGCTTACAATGAGCAGTTCTTC. It translates to CAWTLRGGAYNEQFF.